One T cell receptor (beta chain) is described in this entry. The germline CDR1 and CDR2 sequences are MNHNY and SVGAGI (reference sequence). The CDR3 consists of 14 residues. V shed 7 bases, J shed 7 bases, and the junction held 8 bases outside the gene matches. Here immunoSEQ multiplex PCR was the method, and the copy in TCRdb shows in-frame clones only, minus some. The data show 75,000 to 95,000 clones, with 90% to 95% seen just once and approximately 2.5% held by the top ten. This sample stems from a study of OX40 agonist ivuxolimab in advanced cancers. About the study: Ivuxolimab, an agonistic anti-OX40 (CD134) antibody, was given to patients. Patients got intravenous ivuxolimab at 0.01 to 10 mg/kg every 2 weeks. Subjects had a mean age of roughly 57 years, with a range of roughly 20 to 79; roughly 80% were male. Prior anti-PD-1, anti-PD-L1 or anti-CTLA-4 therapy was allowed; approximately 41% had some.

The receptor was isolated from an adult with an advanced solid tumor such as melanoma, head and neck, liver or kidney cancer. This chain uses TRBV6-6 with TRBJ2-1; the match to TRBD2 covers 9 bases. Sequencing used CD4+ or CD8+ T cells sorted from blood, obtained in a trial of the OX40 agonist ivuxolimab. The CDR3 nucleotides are TGTGCCAGCAAGAGGTTAGCGGGAGAGAATGAGCAGTTCTTC. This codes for CASKRLAGENEQFF.